This T cell receptor beta chain comes out of a study of PD-1 blockade in mismatch repair-deficient tumors. Looking at the study overall: Enrolled about 2012-2016, patients had progressing, pretreated mismatch repair-deficient cancers of around 12 types.

The protocol was immunoSEQ multiplex PCR, while the TCRdb copy is restricted to in-frame clones and leaves out a portion. The table includes 14,000 or so clones, approximately 84% detected once. Documented time point: identical approximately nine-day culture without peptide (control). Seven or eight ELISpot-reactive neoantigen peptides each drove a 10-day in vitro stimulation. CDR1 and CDR2 (germline): LGHNT, FRNRAP. The CDR3 totals 18 residues. The V and J ends lost 4 bases and 2 bases respectively, with 23 bases between them. This clone was seen a single time. As yet, its antigen is unknown. The sample here was cells cultured in vitro, taken from a patient treated with pembrolizumab. The J gene is TRBJ1-1, the V gene TRBV12-5; D may be TRBD1 (5 bases). This TCR was recovered from an adult with mismatch repair-deficient cancer. Written as DNA, the CDR3 is TGTGCTAGTGGTTGTTCATCGGGACGGCCGGATTTCAACACTGAAGCTTTCTTT. It codes for CASGCSSGRPDFNTEAFF.